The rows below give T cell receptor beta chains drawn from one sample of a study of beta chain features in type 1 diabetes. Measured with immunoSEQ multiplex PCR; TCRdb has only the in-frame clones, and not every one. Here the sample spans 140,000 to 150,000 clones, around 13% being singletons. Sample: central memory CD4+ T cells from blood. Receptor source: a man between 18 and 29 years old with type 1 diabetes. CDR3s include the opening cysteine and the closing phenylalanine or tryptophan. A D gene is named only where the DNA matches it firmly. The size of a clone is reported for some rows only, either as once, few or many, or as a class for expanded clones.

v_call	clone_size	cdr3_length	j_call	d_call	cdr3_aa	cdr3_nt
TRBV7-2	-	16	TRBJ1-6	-	CASSSSIQGLDSPLHF	TGTGCCAGCAGCTCGTCCATACAGGGCCTGGATTCACCCCTCCACTTT
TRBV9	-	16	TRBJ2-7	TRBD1	CASSRRQGALSYEQYF	TGTGCCAGCAGCCGGAGACAGGGGGCGCTATCGTACGAGCAGTACTTC
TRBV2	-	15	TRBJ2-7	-	CASRTPWGEGYEQYF	TGTGCCAGCAGGACGCCTTGGGGGGAAGGGTACGAGCAGTACTTC
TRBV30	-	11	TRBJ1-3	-	CASGSGNTIYF	TGTGCCTCCGGCTCTGGAAACACCATATATTTT
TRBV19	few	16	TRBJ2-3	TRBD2	CASTPVAGNGADTQYF	TGTGCCAGTACCCCCGTAGCGGGGAACGGGGCAGATACGCAGTATTTT
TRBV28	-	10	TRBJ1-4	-	CASGGEKLFF	TGTGCCAGCGGTGGTGAAAAACTGTTTTTT
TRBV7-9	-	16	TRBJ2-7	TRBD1	CASSLPQGVVGYEQYF	TGTGCCAGCAGCTTGCCCCAGGGGGTCGTGGGATACGAGCAGTACTTC
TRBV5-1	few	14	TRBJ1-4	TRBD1	CASSRGTALEKLFF	TGCGCCAGCAGCCGCGGGACAGCGTTGGAAAAACTGTTTTTT
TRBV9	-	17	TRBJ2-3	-	CASSVASGRTSTDTQYF	TGTGCCAGCAGCGTAGCCTCAGGGCGTACTAGCACAGATACGCAGTATTTT
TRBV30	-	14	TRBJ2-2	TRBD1	CAWSGTGGHGELFF	TGTGCCTGGAGTGGGACAGGGGGCCACGGGGAGCTGTTTTTT
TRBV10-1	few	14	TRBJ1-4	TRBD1	CASSSGTEPEKLFF	TGCGCCAGCAGTTCTGGGACAGAGCCTGAAAAACTGTTTTTT
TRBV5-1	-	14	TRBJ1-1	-	CASSFTGTDTEAFF	TGCGCCAGCAGCTTCACGGGGACGGACACTGAAGCTTTCTTT
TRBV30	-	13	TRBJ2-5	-	CAWGRDHKETQYF	TGTGCCTGGGGAAGGGACCATAAAGAGACCCAGTACTTC
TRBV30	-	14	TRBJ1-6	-	CAGSRLSYNSPLHF	TGTGCCGGGAGCAGATTGTCCTATAATTCACCCCTCCACTTT
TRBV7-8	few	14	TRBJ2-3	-	CASSLYGNTDTQYF	TGTGCCAGCAGCTTATATGGAAACACAGATACGCAGTATTTT
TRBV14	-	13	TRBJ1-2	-	CASSQDRALGYTF	TGTGCCAGCAGCCAAGACAGGGCTCTGGGCTACACCTTC
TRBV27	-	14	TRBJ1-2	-	CASSLSAGAGGYTF	TGTGCCAGCAGTTTATCAGCCGGGGCCGGTGGCTACACCTTC
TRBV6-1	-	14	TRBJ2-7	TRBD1	CASRPDRGWYEQYF	TGTGCCAGCAGACCGGACAGGGGGTGGTACGAGCAGTACTTC
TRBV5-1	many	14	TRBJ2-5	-	CASSLGQEQETQYF	TGCGCCAGCAGCTTGGGCCAAGAGCAAGAGACCCAGTACTTC
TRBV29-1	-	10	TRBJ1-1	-	CSILDREAFF	TGCAGCATTCTCGACAGGGAAGCTTTCTTT
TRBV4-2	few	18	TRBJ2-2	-	CASSQESWRTDNTGELFF	TGTGCCAGCAGCCAAGAGTCGTGGAGGACGGATAACACCGGGGAGCTGTTTTTT
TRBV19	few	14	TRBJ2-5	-	CASSPQGGRETQYF	TGTGCCAGTAGTCCCCAGGGAGGACGGGAGACCCAGTACTTC
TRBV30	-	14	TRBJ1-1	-	CAWRRDPEHTEAFF	TGTGCCTGGAGACGGGACCCCGAACACACTGAAGCTTTCTTT
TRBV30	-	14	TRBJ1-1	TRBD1	CAWSVGTGNTEAFF	TGTGCCTGGAGTGTGGGGACAGGGAACACTGAAGCTTTCTTT
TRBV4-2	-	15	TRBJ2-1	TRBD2	CASSQAQTSGGAPFF	TGTGCCAGCAGCCAAGCCCAGACTAGCGGGGGGGCCCCGTTCTTC
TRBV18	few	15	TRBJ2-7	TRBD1	CASSPRTGSVYEQYF	TGTGCCAGCTCACCGAGGACAGGGTCAGTTTACGAGCAGTACTTC
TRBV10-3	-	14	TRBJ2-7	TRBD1	CAISGGGVAYEQYF	TGTGCCATCTCAGGGGGCGGGGTGGCCTACGAGCAGTACTTC
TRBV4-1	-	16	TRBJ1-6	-	CASREQGSSYNSPLHF	TGCGCCAGCAGGGAACAGGGAAGCTCCTATAATTCACCCCTCCACTTT
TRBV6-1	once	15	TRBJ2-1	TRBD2	CATDPSGSGVNEQFF	TGTGCCACCGACCCGAGCGGGAGCGGGGTCAATGAGCAGTTCTTC
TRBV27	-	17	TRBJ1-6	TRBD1	CASSSWGRGPRNSPLHF	TGTGCCAGCAGTTCCTGGGGCAGGGGGCCGAGAAATTCACCCCTCCACTTT
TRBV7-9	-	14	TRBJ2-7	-	CAIGGRKRTYEQYF	TGTGCCATCGGGGGGCGGAAAAGGACCTACGAGCAGTACTTC
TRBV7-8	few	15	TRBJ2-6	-	CASSFTQSGANVLTF	TGTGCCAGCAGCTTTACCCAGTCTGGGGCCAACGTCCTGACTTTC
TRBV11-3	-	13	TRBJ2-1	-	CASSWKSDNEQFF	TGTGCCAGCAGCTGGAAGTCCGACAATGAGCAGTTCTTC
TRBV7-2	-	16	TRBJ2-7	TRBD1	CASSLYRTGPSYEQYF	TGTGCCAGCAGCCTTTACCGGACAGGACCCTCCTACGAGCAGTACTTC
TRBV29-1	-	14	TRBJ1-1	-	CSDTNGYGGTEAFF	TGCAGCGACACGAATGGATATGGGGGTACTGAAGCTTTCTTT
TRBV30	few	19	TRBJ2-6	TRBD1	CAWSSFKGQGAHGANVLTF	TGTGCCTGGAGCTCCTTTAAGGGACAGGGGGCTCACGGGGCCAACGTCCTGACTTTC
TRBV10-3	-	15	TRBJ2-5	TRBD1	CAISEGTASSETQYF	TGTGCCATCAGTGAGGGGACAGCCAGCTCAGAGACCCAGTACTTC
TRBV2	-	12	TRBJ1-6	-	CASSAGNSPLHF	TGTGCCAGCAGTGCCGGCAATTCACCCCTCCACTTT
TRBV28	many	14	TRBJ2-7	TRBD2	CASIPSGGGYEQYF	TGTGCCAGCATCCCTAGCGGGGGCGGATACGAGCAGTACTTC
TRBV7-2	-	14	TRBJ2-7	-	CASSLGPTSYEQYF	TGTGCCAGCAGCTTAGGGCCGACATCCTACGAGCAGTACTTC
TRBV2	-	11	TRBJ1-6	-	CASSADIPLHF	TGTGCCAGCAGTGCAGATATACCCCTCCACTTT
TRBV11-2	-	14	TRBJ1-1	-	CASSLVRMNTEAFF	TGTGCCAGCAGCTTAGTCCGGATGAACACTGAAGCTTTCTTT
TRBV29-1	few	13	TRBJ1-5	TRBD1	CSVAGGGGQPQHF	TGCAGCGTGGCAGGGGGTGGTGGTCAGCCCCAGCATTTT
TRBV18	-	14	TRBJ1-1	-	CASSPGVWETEAFF	TGTGCCAGCTCACCCGGGGTTTGGGAAACTGAAGCTTTCTTT
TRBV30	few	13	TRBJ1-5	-	CAWSAGGNQPQHF	TGTGCCTGGAGTGCCGGGGGCAATCAGCCCCAGCATTTT
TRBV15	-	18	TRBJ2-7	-	CATSREDDHRRRPYEQYF	TGTGCCACCAGCAGAGAAGATGACCACAGGAGAAGGCCCTACGAGCAGTACTTC
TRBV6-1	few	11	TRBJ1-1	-	CASRVTLWAFF	TGTGCCAGCAGGGTAACACTTTGGGCTTTCTTT